This is a list of T cell receptor beta chains from one sample in a study of OX40 agonist ivuxolimab in advanced cancers. Generated by immunoSEQ multiplex PCR, the TCRdb table keeps only in-frame clones and is missing some. The table shows about 50,000 clones, with roughly 90% occurring only once. This specimen consisted of CD4+ or CD8+ T cells sorted from blood, obtained in a trial of the OX40 agonist ivuxolimab. The receptor source for this set is an adult with an advanced solid tumor such as melanoma, head and neck, liver or kidney cancer. The CDR3 runs from the conserved cysteine through the conserved F or W. The order of the fields is J gene, V gene, clone size, D gene, CDR3 DNA, CDR3 protein. The D gene is left open where the match is weak. For some rows the clone size is stated as once, few or many, or as a class when expanded; others skip it.

j_call: TRBJ2-1; v_call: TRBV19; clone_size: NA; d_call: NA; cdr3_nt: TGTGCCAGTAGAGAAGCCAGCGTGAGTTTAGAGCAGTTCTTC; cdr3_aa: CASREASVSLEQFF
j_call: TRBJ2-1; v_call: TRBV11-2; clone_size: NA; d_call: TRBD2; cdr3_nt: TGTGCCAGCAGCTCCCTCGGCGGGAGGGTCTACAATGAGCAGTTCTTC; cdr3_aa: CASSSLGGRVYNEQFF
j_call: TRBJ1-1; v_call: TRBV5-1; clone_size: NA; d_call: TRBD1; cdr3_nt: TGCGCCAGCTCCTACGACAGGGACACTGAAGCTTTCTTT; cdr3_aa: CASSYDRDTEAFF
j_call: TRBJ2-3; v_call: TRBV4-1; clone_size: NA; d_call: TRBD2; cdr3_nt: TGCGCCAGCAGCCAACTAGCGGGAGGACCCACAGATACGCAGTATTTT; cdr3_aa: CASSQLAGGPTDTQYF
j_call: TRBJ2-1; v_call: TRBV19; clone_size: NA; d_call: NA; cdr3_nt: TGTGCCAGTAGCACCTACAATGAGCAGTTCTTC; cdr3_aa: CASSTYNEQFF
j_call: TRBJ2-7; v_call: TRBV29-1; clone_size: NA; d_call: NA; cdr3_nt: TGCAGCGTTAGGCAACCCGACTACGAGCAGTACTTC; cdr3_aa: CSVRQPDYEQYF
j_call: TRBJ1-3; v_call: TRBV7-9; clone_size: NA; d_call: NA; cdr3_nt: TGTGCCAGCAGCTTAGCCGGGTACGGAAACACCATATATTTT; cdr3_aa: CASSLAGYGNTIYF
j_call: TRBJ2-7; v_call: TRBV27; clone_size: NA; d_call: NA; cdr3_nt: TGTGCCAGCAGTCCTCAGACTAGTAGTCACGAGCAGTACTTC; cdr3_aa: CASSPQTSSHEQYF
j_call: TRBJ2-1; v_call: TRBV11-2; clone_size: NA; d_call: NA; cdr3_nt: TGTGCCAGCAGCGTACAGGGCAGGGCCTACAATGAGCAGTTCTTC; cdr3_aa: CASSVQGRAYNEQFF
j_call: TRBJ2-1; v_call: TRBV7-9; clone_size: NA; d_call: NA; cdr3_nt: TGTGCCAGCAGCCTCAGGGGAGAGCAGTTCTTC; cdr3_aa: CASSLRGEQFF
j_call: TRBJ2-3; v_call: TRBV5-8; clone_size: NA; d_call: NA; cdr3_nt: TGTGCCAGCAGCTTGGAGCTGATCACAGATACGCAGTATTTT; cdr3_aa: CASSLELITDTQYF
j_call: TRBJ1-2; v_call: TRBV5-1; clone_size: few; d_call: NA; cdr3_nt: TGCGCCAGCAGCTTGGATTCGGGGCAGCCCGCAGCGGGCTACACCTTC; cdr3_aa: CASSLDSGQPAAGYTF
j_call: TRBJ1-1; v_call: TRBV6-1; clone_size: NA; d_call: NA; cdr3_nt: TGTGCCAGCAGGGCAGGGCCACAGAACACTGAAGCTTTCTTT; cdr3_aa: CASRAGPQNTEAFF
j_call: TRBJ2-3; v_call: TRBV19; clone_size: NA; d_call: TRBD1; cdr3_nt: TGTGCCAGTAGTACCCACCGGGACAGTAGCACAGATACGCAGTATTTT; cdr3_aa: CASSTHRDSSTDTQYF
j_call: TRBJ2-4; v_call: TRBV9; clone_size: NA; d_call: NA; cdr3_nt: TGTGCCAGCAGCGTAGGAGGTCTAGCGAGCAACATTCAGTACTTC; cdr3_aa: CASSVGGLASNIQYF
j_call: TRBJ1-4; v_call: TRBV6-1; clone_size: NA; d_call: NA; cdr3_nt: TGTGCCAGCAGTGTGTATGTGGAAAAACTGTTTTTT; cdr3_aa: CASSVYVEKLFF
j_call: TRBJ2-1; v_call: TRBV28; clone_size: NA; d_call: TRBD2; cdr3_nt: TGTGCCAGCACCCCCACCCCGGGAGGGTACAATGAGCAGTTCTTC; cdr3_aa: CASTPTPGGYNEQFF
j_call: TRBJ1-2; v_call: TRBV7-2; clone_size: NA; d_call: NA; cdr3_nt: TGTGCCAGCAGCTCCGCCTCCGGACAGCTGGGGGTTTATAACTATGGCTACACCTTC; cdr3_aa: CASSSASGQLGVYNYGYTF
j_call: TRBJ2-3; v_call: TRBV25-1; clone_size: NA; d_call: NA; cdr3_nt: TGTGCCAGCAGTTTCTCGGATACGCAGTATTTT; cdr3_aa: CASSFSDTQYF
j_call: TRBJ1-4; v_call: TRBV14; clone_size: NA; d_call: TRBD1; cdr3_nt: TGTGCCAGCAGCCACAGGACAGGGGGCACTCCTAATGAAAAACTGTTTTTT; cdr3_aa: CASSHRTGGTPNEKLFF
j_call: TRBJ2-1; v_call: TRBV27; clone_size: NA; d_call: NA; cdr3_nt: TGTGCCAGCAGTTTATCCGGGGGGCTGAACAATGAGCAGTTCTTC; cdr3_aa: CASSLSGGLNNEQFF
j_call: TRBJ1-2; v_call: TRBV11-2; clone_size: NA; d_call: NA; cdr3_nt: TGTGCCAGCAGCCAAACAGTTTTTGTTGGCTACACCTTC; cdr3_aa: CASSQTVFVGYTF
j_call: TRBJ2-5; v_call: TRBV19; clone_size: few; d_call: TRBD1; cdr3_nt: TGTGCCAGTAGTCATGGGACAGGGGGCACAGAGACCCAGTACTTC; cdr3_aa: CASSHGTGGTETQYF
j_call: TRBJ1-2; v_call: TRBV6-8; clone_size: NA; d_call: TRBD1; cdr3_nt: TGTGCCAGCAGTCCAACAGGGGAGATCTATGGCTACACCTTC; cdr3_aa: CASSPTGEIYGYTF
j_call: TRBJ1-5; v_call: TRBV18; clone_size: NA; d_call: NA; cdr3_nt: TGTGCCAGCTCACAGGGAACAGATCAGCCCCAGCATTTT; cdr3_aa: CASSQGTDQPQHF
j_call: TRBJ1-5; v_call: TRBV7-9; clone_size: NA; d_call: NA; cdr3_nt: TGTGCCAGCAGCTCGACAGAGAATAGCAATCAGCCCCAGCATTTT; cdr3_aa: CASSSTENSNQPQHF
j_call: TRBJ2-2; v_call: TRBV23-1; clone_size: NA; d_call: NA; cdr3_nt: TGCGCCAGCAGTCAATCACCCCGACTGGCAGGAGGAAACACCGGGGAGCTGTTTTTT; cdr3_aa: CASSQSPRLAGGNTGELFF
j_call: TRBJ1-4; v_call: TRBV28; clone_size: once; d_call: NA; cdr3_nt: TGTGCCAGCAGTTTTTTAGGGACTAATGAAAAACTGTTTTTT; cdr3_aa: CASSFLGTNEKLFF
j_call: TRBJ2-7; v_call: TRBV19; clone_size: once; d_call: NA; cdr3_nt: TGTGCCAGTACCTCGACTAGTACCGACGAGCAGTACTTC; cdr3_aa: CASTSTSTDEQYF
j_call: TRBJ2-3; v_call: TRBV19; clone_size: NA; d_call: NA; cdr3_nt: TGTGCCAGTAGTCTGACAGGCTATCTCACAGATACGCAGTATTTT; cdr3_aa: CASSLTGYLTDTQYF
j_call: TRBJ2-1; v_call: TRBV27; clone_size: NA; d_call: NA; cdr3_nt: TGTGCCAGCAGCCCGACACTTTACAATGAGCAGTTCTTC; cdr3_aa: CASSPTLYNEQFF
j_call: TRBJ1-1; v_call: TRBV19; clone_size: NA; d_call: NA; cdr3_nt: TGTGCCAGTAGTGTCCCAGGGACAAGCTGGGAAGCTTTCTTT; cdr3_aa: CASSVPGTSWEAFF
j_call: TRBJ1-2; v_call: TRBV29-1; clone_size: NA; d_call: NA; cdr3_nt: TGCAGCGTTGAAGGGCAGGGATGGAGCTACACCTTC; cdr3_aa: CSVEGQGWSYTF
j_call: TRBJ1-1; v_call: TRBV10-3; clone_size: few; d_call: TRBD1; cdr3_nt: TGTGCCATCAGTGAGTCGACAGGGGTTGGAGCTTTCTTT; cdr3_aa: CAISESTGVGAFF
j_call: TRBJ1-2; v_call: TRBV5-1; clone_size: NA; d_call: TRBD1; cdr3_nt: TGCGCCACCCAGGGGGGACAGGGGGCCACAAACTATGGCTACACCTTC; cdr3_aa: CATQGGQGATNYGYTF
j_call: TRBJ1-1; v_call: TRBV5-1; clone_size: NA; d_call: NA; cdr3_nt: TGCGCCAGCAGCTTTGGCAGAGGGGACACTGAAGCTTTCTTT; cdr3_aa: CASSFGRGDTEAFF
j_call: TRBJ2-1; v_call: TRBV11-2; clone_size: NA; d_call: NA; cdr3_nt: TGTGCCAGCAGCTTATATAAGGGTATGGCTTTGAATGAGCAGTTCTTC; cdr3_aa: CASSLYKGMALNEQFF
j_call: TRBJ1-2; v_call: TRBV9; clone_size: NA; d_call: NA; cdr3_nt: TGTGCCAGCAGCGTGGCACAAGAGATTAACTATGGCTACACCTTC; cdr3_aa: CASSVAQEINYGYTF
j_call: TRBJ2-7; v_call: TRBV14; clone_size: NA; d_call: NA; cdr3_nt: TGTGCCAGCAGCCAAATGTGGGGCAGTCCCTCCTACGAGCAGTACTTC; cdr3_aa: CASSQMWGSPSYEQYF
j_call: TRBJ1-2; v_call: TRBV11-2; clone_size: NA; d_call: NA; cdr3_nt: TGTGCCAGCAGCCAAACCAGTAACTATGGCTACACCTTC; cdr3_aa: CASSQTSNYGYTF
j_call: TRBJ1-5; v_call: TRBV7-6; clone_size: NA; d_call: TRBD1; cdr3_nt: TGTGCCAGCACCCTTGAACCGGGACAGGGCCATCAGCCCCAGCATTTT; cdr3_aa: CASTLEPGQGHQPQHF
j_call: TRBJ2-2; v_call: TRBV4-3; clone_size: NA; d_call: TRBD2; cdr3_nt: TGCGCCAGCAGCCAAGGAGTGGGGACTAGCGGGAGCGCCGGGGAGCTGTTTTTT; cdr3_aa: CASSQGVGTSGSAGELFF
j_call: TRBJ2-5; v_call: TRBV11-2; clone_size: NA; d_call: NA; cdr3_nt: TGTGCCAGCAGCTTAGCCGGGGGGACCCAGTACTTC; cdr3_aa: CASSLAGGTQYF
j_call: TRBJ2-5; v_call: TRBV4-1; clone_size: once; d_call: TRBD2; cdr3_nt: TGCGCCAGCAGCCAATTACTAGCGGGAGGGCAAGAGACCCAGTACTTC; cdr3_aa: CASSQLLAGGQETQYF
j_call: TRBJ2-1; v_call: TRBV5-4; clone_size: NA; d_call: NA; cdr3_nt: TGTGCCAGCAGCTTGGTTAGCGGATACAATGAGCAGTTCTTC; cdr3_aa: CASSLVSGYNEQFF
j_call: TRBJ2-7; v_call: TRBV23-1; clone_size: medium-sized; d_call: TRBD1; cdr3_nt: TGCGCCAGCAGTCAATCAAGCGGGACAGGGATCTACGAGCAGTACTTC; cdr3_aa: CASSQSSGTGIYEQYF
j_call: TRBJ2-3; v_call: TRBV7-6; clone_size: NA; d_call: NA; cdr3_nt: TGTGCCAGCAGCTTAGTACGGACCCCCACAGATACGCAGTATTTT; cdr3_aa: CASSLVRTPTDTQYF
j_call: TRBJ2-1; v_call: TRBV7-7; clone_size: NA; d_call: NA; cdr3_nt: TGTGCCAGCAGCTTAACGGGGAGAATGAATGAGCAGTTCTTC; cdr3_aa: CASSLTGRMNEQFF
j_call: TRBJ2-1; v_call: TRBV11-3; clone_size: NA; d_call: NA; cdr3_nt: TGTGCCAGCAGCTTAGATGGGGGCATATACAATGAGCAGTTCTTC; cdr3_aa: CASSLDGGIYNEQFF
j_call: TRBJ1-4; v_call: TRBV28; clone_size: NA; d_call: TRBD1; cdr3_nt: TGTGCCAGCAGCTCGGACAGGCCGAATGAAAAACTGTTTTTT; cdr3_aa: CASSSDRPNEKLFF
j_call: TRBJ2-1; v_call: TRBV28; clone_size: NA; d_call: NA; cdr3_nt: TGTGCCAGCAGTCCACCGGGACGGACAGAGCAGTTCTTC; cdr3_aa: CASSPPGRTEQFF
j_call: TRBJ2-1; v_call: TRBV4-3; clone_size: NA; d_call: NA; cdr3_nt: TGCGCCAGCAGCTTCCGGCTAGGAGGCTACAATGAGCAGTTCTTC; cdr3_aa: CASSFRLGGYNEQFF